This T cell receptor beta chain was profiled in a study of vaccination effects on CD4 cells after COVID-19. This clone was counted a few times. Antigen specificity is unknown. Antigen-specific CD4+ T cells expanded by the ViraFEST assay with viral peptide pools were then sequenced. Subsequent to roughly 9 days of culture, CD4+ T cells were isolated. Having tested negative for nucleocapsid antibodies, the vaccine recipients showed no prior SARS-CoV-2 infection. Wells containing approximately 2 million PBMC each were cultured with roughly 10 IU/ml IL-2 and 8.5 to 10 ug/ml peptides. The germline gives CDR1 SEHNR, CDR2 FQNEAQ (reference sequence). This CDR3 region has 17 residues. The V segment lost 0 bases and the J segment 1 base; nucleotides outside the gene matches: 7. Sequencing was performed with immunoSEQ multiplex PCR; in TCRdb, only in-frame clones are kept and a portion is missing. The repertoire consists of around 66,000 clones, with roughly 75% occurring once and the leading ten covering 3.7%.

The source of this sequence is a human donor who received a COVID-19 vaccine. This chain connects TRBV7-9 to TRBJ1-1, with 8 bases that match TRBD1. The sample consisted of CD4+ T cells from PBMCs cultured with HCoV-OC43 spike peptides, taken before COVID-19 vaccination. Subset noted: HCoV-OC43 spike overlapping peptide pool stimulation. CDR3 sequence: CASSLATGTGENTEAFF. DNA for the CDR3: TGTGCCAGCAGCTTAGCCACCGGGACAGGAGAGAACACTGAAGCTTTCTTT. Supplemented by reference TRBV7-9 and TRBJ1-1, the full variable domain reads DTGVSQNPRHKITKRGQNVTFRCDPISEHNRLYWYRQTLGQGPEFLTYFQNEAQLEKSRLLSDRFSAERPKGSFSTLEIQRTEQGDSAMYLCASSLATGTGENTEAFFGQGTRLTVV.